This T cell receptor beta chain was captured by sequencing in a study of CD8+ T cells in alopecia areata. Points from the study as a whole: With tofacitinib ongoing, many expanded lesional clones persisted in both scalp and blood. Expanded CD8+ clones among the top 100, as well as scalp clonality, were significantly decreased by tofacitinib.

Germline CDR1 is SQVTM and CDR2 is ANQGSEA. Trimming pared 6 bases from V and 0 bases from J, leaving 9 bases between. The CDR3 runs to 13 residues. Treatment specified: oral pan-JAK inhibitor, 5-10 mg twice daily. It was from alopecia areata patients that lesional scalp punch biopsies and peripheral blood were collected. This clone was seen a handful of times. The target antigen is unknown. The authors extracted RNA and reverse transcribed it into cDNA as the sequencing template. Libraries were prepared by immunoSEQ multiplex PCR; TCRdb keeps only in-frame clonotypes and omits some of them. The top ten hold roughly 16% of the sample, which has 150,000 to 200,000 clones, roughly 58% seen once.

This clonotype originated in a human donor with alopecia areata. Source: CD4+ T cells sorted from blood, taken between weeks 55 and 70, from a patient treated with tofacitinib. V and J are TRBV29-1 and TRBJ2-1; maybe TRBD1 (5 bases). This CDR3 reads CSVGQNSYNEQFF. The CDR3 region has the DNA TGCAGCGTCGGACAAAACTCCTACAATGAGCAGTTCTTC.